This T cell receptor (beta chain) appears in the sequencing data of a study of blood T cell repertoires in COVID-19. Across the whole study: The study drew acute and convalescent COVID-19 samples from the United States, Italy and Spain.

The CDR3 spans 15 residues. Germline V lookup: CDR1 SGHTA, CDR2 FQGNSA. With V trimmed by 1 base and J by 7 bases, 1 base remained unmatched. In the source study's methods: Quantification of nucleated cells was approximated via reference gene primer amplification. Data came from immunoSEQ multiplex PCR; TCRdb stores just in-frame clones and leaves some out. V, J and clone size reflect that table, while D and trimming were determined from the DNA. The table lists 300,000 to 400,000 clones, more than 75% of them singletons. On this clone: The sample has other DNA sequences that encode this CDR3 too.

The receptor was derived from a woman under 30 who had recovered from COVID-19. V usage is TRBV7-2 and J usage is TRBJ2-1; 13 bases agree with TRBD2. Sequences were obtained from peripheral blood. The CDR3 region has the DNA TGTGCCAGCAGCTTAGGACTAGCGGGAGGAAATGAGCAGTTCTTC. It encodes CASSLGLAGGNEQFF.